This T cell receptor beta chain derives from a study of T cells in tumors and immune-related adverse events. Sequencing used immunoSEQ multiplex PCR; TCRdb keeps in-frame clones, though not all of them. Of about 20,000 clones listed, just over 90% were seen once; the top ten hold around 1.5%. The CDR3 sequence is 11 residues long. V lost 1 base and J 5 bases, leaving 5 bases between the germline ends. CDR1 is GTSNPN, CDR2 SVGIG, per germline (reference sequence). The sample consisted of lymph node tissue, taken from a patient treated with anti-PD-1 therapy. The rearrangement links TRBV30 to TRBJ2-5, with unresolved D. The TCR originated in a female donor with metastatic renal cell carcinoma. The CDR3 coding sequence is TGTGCCTGGAGTGCCACGGAGACCCAGTACTTC. It specifies CAWSATETQYF. The full variable domain, completed using reference TRBV30 and TRBJ2-5, is SQTIHQWPATLVQPVGSPLSLECTVEGTSNPNLYWYRQAAGRGLQLLFYSVGIGQISSEVPQNLSASRPQDRQFILSSKKLLLSDSGFYLCAWSATETQYFGPGTRLLVL.